Sequencing of this TCR beta chain was carried out in a study of blood T cells in healthy people across ages. To note about this clonotype: Its antigen is unknown. The junction does not match germline at one end; this may be a read error.

Primed by a sample-barcoded 5' primer and a J-beta primer mix, a second PCR proceeded for about 6 to 11 cycles. Each cDNA molecule received a tag from a template-switch adaptor that had 12 random nucleotides. MiXCR, applied by TCRdb to the 5' RACE reads, yields one record per CDR3 protein. The table records about 1.7 million distinct CDR3 sequences, 28% of them present only once. The length of the CDR3 is 13 residues. Germline assignment: CDR1 MNHEY and CDR2 SMNVEV (reference sequence). Study results and caveats: Unknown donor CMV status possibly confounded expanded clonotype changes.

Sequencing was performed on blood. The gene calls are TRBV27 and TRBJ1-5; D is unclear. This sequence was found in a woman in her 30s in good health. The CDR3 sequence is CASSRRVGQPQHF. Here the CDR3 DNA reads TGTGCTAGCAGTCGGAGAGTAGGGCAGCCCCAGCATTTT.